Shown below are 12 T cell receptor beta chains from a single sample sequenced in a study of shared clonotypes between healthy human individuals (dated by TCRdb to 2020 to 2021). Receptors were amplified or captured by the immunoSEQ multiplex PCR assay. The clones in this table, taken by TCRdb from immuneACCESS, are in-frame only. Not every clone is retained; where verified, under half of the shortfall comes from an unresolved V gene, and the cause of the rest is unknown. Within this sample are about 330,000 clones, with approximately 79% of them counted one time only. Around a tenth of the sample belongs to the ten largest clones. Sample: memory CD4+ T cells sorted from blood. This specimen's cell subset or site label, interpreted: CD45RA-negative fraction. These receptors were obtained from a man aged 30 to 45 in good health.

In this sample, this clone turned up a few times. The genes are TRBV4-2 and TRBJ2-7, with TRBD2 identical over 13 bases. Unmatched junction bases numbered 3, after V lost 2 bases and J lost 2 bases. Germline V gene data show CDR1 as LGHNA and CDR2 as YNFKEQ. The CDR3 is made up of 16 amino acids. Written as DNA, the CDR3 is TGTGCCAGCAGCCAATGGACTAGCGGGAGTACCTACGAGCAGTACTTC. It encodes CASSQWTSGSTYEQYF.

The chain carries TRBV7-9 and TRBJ2-3, with D hard to call. This CDR3 is 15 amino acids long. Germline-derived CDR1 and CDR2 are SEHNR and FQNEAQ (reference sequence). The V end lost 1 base, the J end lost 0 bases, and 8 bases lay between the germline ends. CDR3 sequence: CASSLVGSSTDTQYF. The CDR3 nucleotides are TGTGCCAGCAGCTTAGTGGGAAGTAGCACAGATACGCAGTATTTT.

Points on this clone: Other DNA sequences in the sample encode the same CDR3. The CDR3 region has the DNA TGTGCCAGCAGTGCAAGGCGGGAGGGTGGTTTAAATGAGCAGTTCTTC. It codes for CASSARREGGLNEQFF. The chain carries TRBV6-1 and TRBJ2-1; 9 positions match TRBD2. After removal of 4 bases from V and 7 bases from J, the junction contained 11 bases not matched to a gene. The CDR3 loop spans 16 amino acids. The V gene's germline CDR1 is MNHNS and CDR2 SASEGT.

The chain is built from TRBV18 and TRBJ2-7, with a tentative D call TRBD2 (5 bases). Germline V gene sequence: CDR1 KGHSH, CDR2 LQKENI. With 3 bases removed from V and 0 bases from J, the gap between germline ends came to 9 bases. This CDR3 has 14 residues. CDR3 coding DNA: TGTGCCAGCTCACCCTCGGGAAGCTCCTACGAGCAGTACTTC. Protein: CASSPSGSSYEQYF.

The chain uses TRBV4-3 and TRBJ2-3; D is perhaps TRBD1 (5 bases). The CDR3 contains 15 residues. The V end was cut by 0 bases, the J end by 4 bases, with 11 bases between. Per germline, CDR1 LGHNA and CDR2 YSLEER. CDR3 nucleotide sequence: TGCGCCAGCAGCCAAGATCAAGGGGTAGCAGATACGCAGTATTTT. This sequence encodes CASSQDQGVADTQYF.

This clone turned up a few times. CDR3 protein: CASSLQLTSGLNEQFF. The CDR3 DNA reads as TGTGCCAGCAGCCTCCAATTGACTAGCGGTCTAAATGAGCAGTTCTTC. V is TRBV7-2 and J is TRBJ2-1, with 9 positions matching TRBD2. CDR1 is SGHTA and CDR2 is FQGNSA in the germline V gene. V lost 5 bases to trimming and J lost 7 bases; unmatched junction nucleotides: 12. The CDR3 is 16 residues long.

The chain has TRBV7-6 and TRBJ2-3; 8 bases align to TRBD2. The CDR3 sequence is 15 residues long. Germline V gives CDR1 SGHVS, CDR2 FNYEAQ. The ends lost 3 bases at V and 2 bases at J; junction bases unmatched: 4. CDR3 in amino acids: CASSFGLAITDTQYF. The CDR3 DNA is TGTGCCAGCAGCTTCGGACTAGCAATCACAGATACGCAGTATTTT.

This clone was observed a single time. This rearrangement joins TRBV28 to TRBJ1-2, with TRBD1 as a possible D gene (5 bases). CDR3 size: 12 residues. Germline-derived CDR1 and CDR2 are MDHEN and SYDVKM. Trimming stripped 3 bases from V and 6 bases from J, with 8 bases between. CDR3 coding DNA: TGTGCCAGCAGTTTGGGGCGGGATGGCTACACCTTC. Its protein is CASSLGRDGYTF.

This clone was counted between two and nine times. Relative to the germline gene, one junction end is altered; a read error may explain this. Other DNA sequences in this specimen translate into the identical CDR3. The chain employs TRBV7-7 and TRBJ2-6; unclear D gene. The CDR3 runs 13 residues. Germline V gives CDR1 SSHAT, CDR2 FNYEAQ (reference sequence). As DNA, the CDR3 is TGTGCTAGCAGCTTTTCTGGGGCCAACGTCCTGACTTTC. Amino acids: CASSFSGANVLTF.

The gene calls are TRBV14 and TRBJ2-1, with TRBD1 identical over 9 bases. Trimming at V came to 4 bases and at J to 9 bases, leaving 4 bases not matched to a gene. The V gene's germline CDR1 is SGHDN and CDR2 FVKESK. The CDR3 is 13 amino acids. This CDR3 reads CASSLDRGSEQFF. The CDR3 region has the DNA TGTGCCAGCAGCCTTGACAGGGGGTCTGAGCAGTTCTTC.

This sequence joins TRBV2 and TRBJ2-1; D call uncertain. This CDR3 is built from 14 residues. V was shortened by 7 bases and J by 6 bases, with 16 bases between the two germline ends. Germline assignment: CDR1 SNHLY and CDR2 FYNNEI. The CDR3 bases are TGTGCCAGCATAATTGGAGTCGTACGCAATGAGCAGTTCTTC. It yields the protein CASIIGVVRNEQFF.

The V call is TRBV6-5, the J call TRBJ2-3; D may be TRBD1 or TRBD2 (5 bases each). CDR1 and CDR2 (germline): MNHEY, SVGAGI. The CDR3 contains 15 residues. V was pared by 7 bases and J by 0 bases, with 14 bases between. This CDR3 is CASKPGLWSTDTQYF. CDR3 nucleotides: TGTGCCAGCAAGCCGGGGCTTTGGAGCACAGATACGCAGTATTTT.